Listed below are T cell receptor beta chains from one sample, sequenced in a study of shared clonotypes between healthy human individuals. Profiling relied on immunoSEQ multiplex PCR, and the TCRdb table lists in-frame clones only, not all of them. The table has 560,000 or so clones, approximately 96% seen once. Sequencing was carried out using naive CD8+ T cells sorted from blood. These receptors were collected from a woman aged 30 to 39 in good health. Each CDR3 is given with its conserved first and last residue. D genes are given only for firm matches. The size of a clone is reported for some rows only, either as once, few or many, or as a class for expanded clones.

V gene: TRBV7-2
J gene: TRBJ2-2
D gene: .
clone size: .
CDR3 length: 17
CDR3 DNA: TGTGCCAGCAGCTTCATAGCCGAATCCGCGAACACCGGGGAGCTGTTTTTT
CDR3 protein: CASSFIAESANTGELFF

V gene: TRBV29-1
J gene: TRBJ2-1
D gene: TRBD2
clone size: .
CDR3 length: 16
CDR3 DNA: TGCAGCGTTGGAGGGACTAGCGGGAGGGGAAACAATGAGCAGTTCTTC
CDR3 protein: CSVGGTSGRGNNEQFF

V gene: TRBV6-5
J gene: TRBJ2-3
D gene: .
clone size: .
CDR3 length: 15
CDR3 DNA: TGTGCCAGCAGTTACGGGGCGGGAAGCACAGATACGCAGTATTTT
CDR3 protein: CASSYGAGSTDTQYF

V gene: TRBV6-1
J gene: TRBJ1-1
D gene: .
clone size: .
CDR3 length: 14
CDR3 DNA: TGTGCCAGCAGTCCGGACCGGACAAACACTGAAGCTTTCTTT
CDR3 protein: CASSPDRTNTEAFF

V gene: TRBV5-1
J gene: TRBJ2-2
D gene: TRBD1
clone size: .
CDR3 length: 18
CDR3 DNA: TGCGCCAGCAGCCCCTCCCCGGGACAGATGATTTACACCGGGGAGCTGTTTTTT
CDR3 protein: CASSPSPGQMIYTGELFF

V gene: TRBV18
J gene: TRBJ2-5
D gene: TRBD1
clone size: .
CDR3 length: 16
CDR3 DNA: TGTGCCAGCTCGACCTCGGACAGGGGGCTAGGGGAGACCCAGTACTTC
CDR3 protein: CASSTSDRGLGETQYF

V gene: TRBV29-1
J gene: TRBJ2-7
D gene: TRBD2
clone size: .
CDR3 length: 14
CDR3 DNA: TGCAGCGTTGAAGATCGGGGGGGGCTCAACGAGCAGTACTTC
CDR3 protein: CSVEDRGGLNEQYF

V gene: TRBV5-1
J gene: TRBJ2-1
D gene: TRBD1
clone size: .
CDR3 length: 15
CDR3 DNA: TGCGCCAGCAGCCCACAGGGGGCGGAGAGCAATGAGCAGTTCTTC
CDR3 protein: CASSPQGAESNEQFF

V gene: TRBV11-3
J gene: TRBJ2-3
D gene: .
clone size: .
CDR3 length: 14
CDR3 DNA: TGTGCCAGCAGCCCGAAGCGGGGCACAGATACGCAGTATTTT
CDR3 protein: CASSPKRGTDTQYF

V gene: TRBV5-6
J gene: TRBJ2-2
D gene: .
clone size: .
CDR3 length: 16
CDR3 DNA: TGTGCCAGCAGCTTGGGAATACAGGAGAACACCGGGGAGCTGTTTTTT
CDR3 protein: CASSLGIQENTGELFF

V gene: TRBV9
J gene: TRBJ2-2
D gene: TRBD2
clone size: .
CDR3 length: 15
CDR3 DNA: TGTGCCAGCGGTAGCGGGAATGGCGTTACCGGGGAGCTGTTTTTT
CDR3 protein: CASGSGNGVTGELFF

V gene: TRBV5-1
J gene: TRBJ2-3
D gene: TRBD1
clone size: .
CDR3 length: 15
CDR3 DNA: TGCGCCAGCAGCTTGGGGGACAGGGGGCAAGATACGCAGTATTTT
CDR3 protein: CASSLGDRGQDTQYF

V gene: TRBV5-1
J gene: TRBJ2-5
D gene: .
clone size: .
CDR3 length: 16
CDR3 DNA: TGCGCCAGCAGCCAACTTCTTGGCCCATCCAGGGAGACCCAGTACTTC
CDR3 protein: CASSQLLGPSRETQYF

V gene: TRBV4-1
J gene: TRBJ2-1
D gene: TRBD2
clone size: .
CDR3 length: 15
CDR3 DNA: TGCGCCAGCAGCCAGGTAGCGGGAGCCTACAATGAGCAGTTCTTC
CDR3 protein: CASSQVAGAYNEQFF

V gene: TRBV28
J gene: TRBJ2-7
D gene: .
clone size: .
CDR3 length: 14
CDR3 DNA: TGTGCCAGCAGTTCGACAGGCGACTCCTACGAGCAGTACTTC
CDR3 protein: CASSSTGDSYEQYF

V gene: TRBV19
J gene: TRBJ2-7
D gene: TRBD1
clone size: .
CDR3 length: 13
CDR3 DNA: TGTGCCAGTAGTGCCGGGACAGGGTACGAGCAGTACTTC
CDR3 protein: CASSAGTGYEQYF

V gene: TRBV28
J gene: TRBJ2-2
D gene: .
clone size: .
CDR3 length: 14
CDR3 DNA: TGTGCCAGCAGTTTAGGCCCCAACACCGGGGAGCTGTTTTTT
CDR3 protein: CASSLGPNTGELFF

V gene: TRBV10-3
J gene: TRBJ1-5
D gene: .
clone size: .
CDR3 length: 14
CDR3 DNA: TGTGCCATCAGTGCGGGGGGTAGCAATCAGCCCCAGCATTTT
CDR3 protein: CAISAGGSNQPQHF

V gene: TRBV14
J gene: TRBJ2-3
D gene: .
clone size: once
CDR3 length: 13
CDR3 DNA: TGTGCCAGCAGCCATAATCGGAGGGATACGCAGTATTTT
CDR3 protein: CASSHNRRDTQYF

V gene: TRBV5-1
J gene: TRBJ2-1
D gene: TRBD2
clone size: .
CDR3 length: 19
CDR3 DNA: TGCGCCAGCAGCTTGGGTGGACTAGCGGGAGAGGGGACAATGAGTGAGCAGTTCTTC
CDR3 protein: CASSLGGLAGEGTMSEQFF

V gene: TRBV27
J gene: TRBJ2-2
D gene: .
clone size: .
CDR3 length: 13
CDR3 DNA: TGTGCCAGCAGTCCAGTTCCAACCGGGGAGCTGTTTTTT
CDR3 protein: CASSPVPTGELFF

V gene: TRBV27
J gene: TRBJ2-3
D gene: TRBD2
clone size: .
CDR3 length: 15
CDR3 DNA: TGTGCCAGCAGTTCCCTAGCGGGACTCACAGATACGCAGTATTTT
CDR3 protein: CASSSLAGLTDTQYF

V gene: TRBV5-1
J gene: TRBJ1-2
D gene: TRBD1
clone size: .
CDR3 length: 17
CDR3 DNA: TGCGCCAGCAGCTTGGCCGATAACAGGGGGCACTTCTATGGCTACACCTTC
CDR3 protein: CASSLADNRGHFYGYTF

V gene: TRBV4-1
J gene: TRBJ1-3
D gene: .
clone size: .
CDR3 length: 16
CDR3 DNA: TGCGCCAGCAGCCAAGATCGTAAGACAGCTGGAAACACCATATATTTT
CDR3 protein: CASSQDRKTAGNTIYF

V gene: TRBV27
J gene: TRBJ2-1
D gene: .
clone size: .
CDR3 length: 12
CDR3 DNA: TGTGCCAGCAGCGTCTTCGGAAATGAGCAGTTCTTC
CDR3 protein: CASSVFGNEQFF

V gene: TRBV2
J gene: TRBJ2-7
D gene: .
clone size: .
CDR3 length: 15
CDR3 DNA: TGTGCCAGCAGTGAAGCAGAATCAGAGGGTCACGAGCAGTACTTC
CDR3 protein: CASSEAESEGHEQYF

V gene: TRBV5-1
J gene: TRBJ2-7
D gene: TRBD2
clone size: .
CDR3 length: 15
CDR3 DNA: TGCGCCAGCGCATGGGTTGGCGGGAGCTCCTACGAGCAGTACTTC
CDR3 protein: CASAWVGGSSYEQYF

V gene: TRBV11-2
J gene: TRBJ2-6
D gene: .
clone size: .
CDR3 length: 16
CDR3 DNA: TGTGCCAGCAGCTTCGTCGTCAGGGCTGGGGCCAACGTCCTGACTTTC
CDR3 protein: CASSFVVRAGANVLTF

V gene: TRBV28
J gene: TRBJ2-7
D gene: .
clone size: .
CDR3 length: 15
CDR3 DNA: TGTGCCAGCAGTTTTGGTCCTTTGAGTTCCTACGAGCAGTACTTC
CDR3 protein: CASSFGPLSSYEQYF

V gene: TRBV6-6
J gene: TRBJ2-5
D gene: .
clone size: .
CDR3 length: 15
CDR3 DNA: TGTGCCAGCAGTTACCTCGGCACCCCCGGGGAGACCCAGTACTTC
CDR3 protein: CASSYLGTPGETQYF

V gene: TRBV4-2
J gene: TRBJ2-7
D gene: .
clone size: .
CDR3 length: 15
CDR3 DNA: TGTGCCAGCAGCCAACCTACAGGGAGCTCCTACGAGCAGTACTTC
CDR3 protein: CASSQPTGSSYEQYF

V gene: TRBV6-1
J gene: TRBJ2-6
D gene: TRBD1
clone size: .
CDR3 length: 18
CDR3 DNA: TGTGCCAGCAGTGACGTTGGGACAGGTACCTCTGGGGCCAACGTCCTGACTTTC
CDR3 protein: CASSDVGTGTSGANVLTF

V gene: TRBV27
J gene: TRBJ1-2
D gene: .
clone size: once
CDR3 length: 14
CDR3 DNA: TGTGCCAGCAGTTTTTCGGCCCCGGTGTATGGCTACACCTTC
CDR3 protein: CASSFSAPVYGYTF

V gene: TRBV20-1
J gene: TRBJ2-7
D gene: .
clone size: .
CDR3 length: 11
CDR3 DNA: TGCAGTGCTGGGCTAGCGTCGGGGCAGTACTTC
CDR3 protein: CSAGLASGQYF

V gene: TRBV6-4
J gene: TRBJ2-7
D gene: TRBD2
clone size: .
CDR3 length: 16
CDR3 DNA: TGTGCCAGCAGTGACTTAAAGCGGGAGGGCCAGAACGAGCAGTACTTC
CDR3 protein: CASSDLKREGQNEQYF